This TCR beta chain was sequenced during a study of human T cells and chemical hapten exposure. Study-level information: Small pooled library volume differences chiefly drove per-sample TCR yield variation.

Unique molecular identifiers were linked by the library to individual cDNA molecules. In TCRdb, the 5' RACE reads were re-called with MiXCR into one record per CDR3 protein. In the table there are about 140,000 distinct CDR3 sequences, over 3.5% of which are singletons. The length of the CDR3 is 11 residues. V lost 4 bases, J lost 8 bases, and 8 bases lay in between. The germline V gene has CDR1 MGHDK and CDR2 SYGVNS. Points from the study as a whole: No shift was seen in TCRs above 1 in 1000 frequency with DPC sensitization.

Unseparated into fractions, whole blood served as the source from which total RNA was extracted. This clonotype was found many times. The antigen is not known. This chain connects TRBV25-1 to TRBJ1-2; D gene uncertain. This TCR was sampled from a female donor in good health. CDR3 sequence (DNA): TGTGCCAGCAGTGGGGCGCGGGGCTACACCTTC. This gives the protein CASSGARGYTF.